This TCR beta chain was captured by sequencing in a study of PD-L1 blockade in urothelial cancer. Study-level background: When blood samples were assessed, the median T cell count was around 150,000.

Noted time point: pretreatment peripheral blood. Assay: immunoSEQ multiplex PCR; the TCRdb copy retains only in-frame clones and omits some. The sample lists more than 45,000 clones; approximately 78% were seen once. Germline loops: CDR1 MDHEN, CDR2 SYDVKM. V shed 6 bases and J shed 4 bases, with 15 bases lying between them. This CDR3 contains 14 residues. The sample here was PBMCs, taken around atezolizumab (anti-PD-L1) treatment. This sequence joins TRBV28 and TRBJ1-2, with D hard to call. This sequence was found in a man in his fifties with urothelial cancer. As DNA, the CDR3 is TGTGCCAGCAGGAATGACTTCAACCCCTATGGCTACACCTTC. It encodes CASRNDFNPYGYTF.